A selection of T cell receptor beta chains follows, all from one sample in a study of glioma-infiltrating T cells after dendritic cell vaccination. The table came from immunoSEQ multiplex PCR; TCRdb's copy has only in-frame clones and leaves some out. Of fewer than 85,000 clones listed, 70% to 90% are singletons. The sample here was blood, taken before dendritic cell vaccination. The receptors were sampled from a human donor with glioblastoma. Each CDR3 is given without its conserved first and last residue. A D gene is named only where the DNA matches it firmly.

d_gene,v_gene,CDR3aa
.,TRBV4-1,ASSQGRETSSYNEQF
.,TRBV12-5,ASGRGGQDLPVRAF
TRBD1,TRBV18,ASSEGQGNYGYT
.,TRBV19,ASVPRGAVRDNQPQH
.,TRBV9,ASSPGGRDEQY
TRBD1,TRBV30,AWSPGTELYGYT
.,TRBV5-8,ASSPPGEVQPQH
.,TRBV9,ASSVSLFGNTIY
TRBD2,TRBV4-1,ASSGTGTSETYEQY
.,TRBV30,AWSVFGLSSYNSPLH
.,TRBV7-9,ASSLGTSAGDTNEKLF
.,TRBV7-9,ASSEQGPENTIY
.,TRBV6-1,ASMPSGDSPLH
.,TRBV2,ASSGDTSYEQY
TRBD1,TRBV6-6,ASNRQGTNEKLF
TRBD1,TRBV4-1,ASSQVSGTVGEKLF
TRBD2,TRBV5-1,ASSLVGTSGNNEQF
.,TRBV19,ASRGQGRRQPQH
TRBD2,TRBV6-5,ASSETSGSVETQY
TRBD2,TRBV4-1,ASSQESSGGPHQETQY
.,TRBV10-3,AIKVNRDSPLH